A selection of T cell receptor beta chains follows, all from one sample in a study of blood T cell repertoires in COVID-19. Produced via immunoSEQ multiplex PCR; TCRdb's table is partial and in-frame only. The sample records 240,000 or so clones, 82% being singletons. The sample taken for sequencing was peripheral blood. These receptors were obtained from a woman older than 75 with acute or convalescent COVID-19. Each CDR3 is given with its conserved first and last residue. A D gene is named only where the DNA matches it firmly. The size entry is marked missing in some rows and otherwise reads once, few, many or a size class.

V	J	D	size	DNA	CDR3
TRBV2	TRBJ2-3	NA	NA	TGTGCCAGTCGGGACACCACTAGCACAGATACGCAGTATTTT	CASRDTTSTDTQYF
TRBV12-3/TRBV12-4	TRBJ2-7	NA	NA	TGTGCCAGCAGTTTCGACAGAGCCTACGAGCAGTACTTC	CASSFDRAYEQYF
TRBV5-6	TRBJ1-5	NA	NA	TGTGCCAGCAGCTTGGGACAGATAAATCAGCCCCAGCATTTT	CASSLGQINQPQHF
TRBV7-2	TRBJ1-6	TRBD1	NA	TGTGCCAGCAGCCCCCGACAGGGTGCGAATTCACCCCTCCACTTT	CASSPRQGANSPLHF
TRBV18	TRBJ1-6	TRBD1	once	TGTGCCAGCTCACCCGGACAGGGCGGTAATTCACCCCTCCACTTT	CASSPGQGGNSPLHF
TRBV10-1	TRBJ2-7	TRBD2	NA	TGCGCCAGCAGTGAGACGAAGACTAGCGGGAGGGTCAACGAGCAGTACTTC	CASSETKTSGRVNEQYF
TRBV10-3	TRBJ1-2	NA	NA	TGTGCCATCAGTGAGTTAGAGGCCTATGGCTACACCTTC	CAISELEAYGYTF
TRBV15	TRBJ2-2	NA	NA	TGTGCCACCAGCAATTATTCAGGGTCCGGGGAGCTGTTTTTT	CATSNYSGSGELFF
TRBV1	TRBJ1-5	NA	NA	TGCACCAGCAGCCAAAGGGGGCGTCCCATCAATCAGCCCCAGCATTTT	CTSSQRGRPINQPQHF
TRBV19	TRBJ2-7	TRBD1	many	TGTGCCAGTAGTCAGGGGGGACAGGGTGGAGGCTACGAGCAGTACTTC	CASSQGGQGGGYEQYF
TRBV5-6	TRBJ2-1	TRBD2	NA	TGTGCCAGCAGCTTGACTAGCGGGGGGGCATATGAGCAGTTCTTC	CASSLTSGGAYEQFF
TRBV4-1	TRBJ2-2	NA	NA	TGCGCCAGCTCCCTGGCGGGTGGCGGGGAGCTGTTTTTT	CASSLAGGGELFF
TRBV5-1	TRBJ2-7	TRBD2	NA	TGCGCCAGCAGCTTGGTGTCGTGGGGACTAGGCGAGCAGTACTTC	CASSLVSWGLGEQYF
TRBV6-5	TRBJ1-2	NA	few	TGTGCCAGCATTCTCTCCCCGACTTCTAACTATGGCTACACCTTC	CASILSPTSNYGYTF
TRBV5-1	TRBJ2-5	NA	NA	TGCGCCAGCAGCCGGGGGACCACCCAAGAGACCCAGTACTTC	CASSRGTTQETQYF
TRBV20-1	TRBJ2-7	NA	NA	TGCAGTGTGGGGGGCTCCTACGAGCAGTACTTC	CSVGGSYEQYF
TRBV4-3	TRBJ1-3	NA	once	TGCGCCAGCAGCCGAGGGCCACAAGGAAACACCATATATTTT	CASSRGPQGNTIYF
TRBV6-2/TRBV6-3	TRBJ2-1	TRBD2	few	TGTGCCAGCAGTTACGCCGGCGGGGGTTTCTACAATGAGCAGTTCTTC	CASSYAGGGFYNEQFF
TRBV19	TRBJ2-2	NA	few	TGTGCCAGCCGGGACTCCCTGGACACCGGGGAGCTGTTTTTT	CASRDSLDTGELFF
TRBV9	TRBJ2-1	TRBD2	NA	TGTGCCAGCAGCGTAGGCCTAGCGGGTTACTACAATGAGCAGTTCTTC	CASSVGLAGYYNEQFF
TRBV29-1	TRBJ1-5	NA	NA	TGCAGCGTTTCACAGGGTCGGCATAGCAATCAGCCCCAGCATTTT	CSVSQGRHSNQPQHF
TRBV4-2	TRBJ2-5	NA	once	TGTGCCAGCAGCCAAAGGGGGGGGAAAGAGACCCAGTACTTC	CASSQRGGKETQYF
TRBV18	TRBJ1-1	NA	NA	TGTGCCAGCTCAGGGGGCGGAAAGACTGAAGCTTTCTTT	CASSGGGKTEAFF
TRBV9	TRBJ2-1	NA	NA	TGTGCCAGCAGCGTAGCGGGCAGGGCTAGTGAGCAGTTCTTC	CASSVAGRASEQFF
TRBV18	TRBJ2-3	NA	many	TGTGCCAGCTCGCACAGGAACTTGGTTACAGATACGCAGTATTTT	CASSHRNLVTDTQYF
TRBV7-3	TRBJ2-1	TRBD2	once	TGTGCCAGCAGTCCAGGACTAGCGGGGGTCCATGAGCAGTTCTTC	CASSPGLAGVHEQFF
TRBV21-1	TRBJ2-1	NA	NA	TGTGCCAGCATCTTAAAAGCGGGGACAGGGGACAATGAGCAGTTCTTC	CASILKAGTGDNEQFF
TRBV25-1	TRBJ2-6	NA	NA	TGTGCCAGCAGTGATTCAGGGACTCGTGGGGCCAACGTCCTGACTTTC	CASSDSGTRGANVLTF
TRBV6-5	TRBJ2-7	TRBD1	few	TGTGCCAGCAGAGGACAGGGGGACTCGTACGAGCAGTACTTC	CASRGQGDSYEQYF
TRBV3-1/TRBV3-2	TRBJ2-5	NA	NA	TGTGCCAGCAGCCATTCAGCGGAACAAGAGACCCAGTACTTC	CASSHSAEQETQYF
TRBV7-2	TRBJ2-2	TRBD2	NA	TGTGCCAGCAGCTTAGTGGCTAGCGGGAGATCCGGCACCGGGGAGCTGTTTTTT	CASSLVASGRSGTGELFF